These 5 T cell receptor beta chains came from one sample sequenced in a study of OX40 agonist ivuxolimab in advanced cancers. Only in-frame clones appear in the TCRdb table, and some are missing; sequencing was by immunoSEQ multiplex PCR. Among fewer than 45,000 clones, around nine tenths were seen once, and the ten largest hold about 13%. This specimen was CD4+ or CD8+ T cells sorted from blood, taken in a trial of the OX40 agonist ivuxolimab. Every receptor here comes from an adult with an advanced solid tumor such as melanoma, head and neck, liver or kidney cancer.

V is TRBV18 and J is TRBJ1-4; D is uncertain. CDR1 is KGHSH and CDR2 is LQKENI in the germline V gene. The CDR3 is 14 residues long. The germline V and J ends were trimmed by 2 bases and 8 bases, with 12 bases remaining between them. The CDR3 DNA is TGTGCCAGCTCACCAGGCATTTTGGGGGAAAAACTGTTTTTT. As protein: CASSPGILGEKLFF.

CDR3 amino acids: CSVAVTKNIQYF. In DNA form, the CDR3 reads TGCAGCGTTGCCGTCACCAAAAACATTCAGTACTTC. V gene TRBV29-1 combines with J gene TRBJ2-4; D not resolved. Looked up from germline, CDR1 is SQVTM and CDR2 is ANQGSEA. V dropped 4 bases and J dropped 2 bases, with 6 bases sitting between them. This CDR3 contains 12 residues.

The rearrangement links TRBV6-5 to TRBJ2-2; the match to TRBD2 covers 8 bases. The J segment lost 3 bases and the V segment lost 6 bases, leaving 6 bases of the junction unmatched. The CDR3 length is 15 residues. The germline gives CDR1 MNHEY, CDR2 SVGAGI. CDR3 in amino acids: CASRSGRTDTGELFF. CDR3 nucleotide sequence: TGTGCCAGCAGAAGCGGGAGAACGGACACCGGGGAGCTGTTTTTT.

The chain recombines TRBV6-5 with TRBJ2-7; possibly TRBD1 for D (6 bases). V was cut by 1 base and J by 4 bases, with 14 bases left in between. Germline V CDR1 and CDR2: MNHEY, SVGAGI. This CDR3 is built from 15 residues. This CDR3 is CASSYLRGSWYEQYF. Written as DNA, the CDR3 is TGTGCCAGCAGTTACTTGAGGGGGTCTTGGTACGAGCAGTACTTC.

V is TRBV28 and J is TRBJ2-1; D remains unclear. Trimming cost V 2 bases and J 7 bases, with 3 bases left between them. Germline V gives CDR1 MDHEN, CDR2 SYDVKM. The CDR3 sequence is 11 residues long. CDR3 region: CASSLRNEQFF. The CDR3 bases are TGTGCCAGCAGTTTAAGGAATGAGCAGTTCTTC.